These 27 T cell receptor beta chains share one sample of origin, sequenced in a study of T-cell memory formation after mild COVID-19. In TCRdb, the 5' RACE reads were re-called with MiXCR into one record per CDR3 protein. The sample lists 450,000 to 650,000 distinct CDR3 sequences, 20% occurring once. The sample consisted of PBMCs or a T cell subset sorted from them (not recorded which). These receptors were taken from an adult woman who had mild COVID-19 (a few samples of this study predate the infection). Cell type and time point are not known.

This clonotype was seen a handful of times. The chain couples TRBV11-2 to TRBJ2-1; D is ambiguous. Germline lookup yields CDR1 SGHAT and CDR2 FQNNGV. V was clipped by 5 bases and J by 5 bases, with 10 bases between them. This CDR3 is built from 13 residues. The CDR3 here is CASSQGVNNEQFF. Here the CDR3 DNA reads TGTGCCAGCAGCCAAGGAGTTAACAATGAGCAGTTCTTC. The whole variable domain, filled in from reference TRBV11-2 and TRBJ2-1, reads EAGVAQSPRYKIIEKRQSVAFWCNPISGHATLYWYQQILGQGPKLLIQFQNNGVVDDSQLPKDRFSAERLKGVDSTLKIQPAKLEDSAVYLCASSQGVNNEQFFGPGTRLTVL.

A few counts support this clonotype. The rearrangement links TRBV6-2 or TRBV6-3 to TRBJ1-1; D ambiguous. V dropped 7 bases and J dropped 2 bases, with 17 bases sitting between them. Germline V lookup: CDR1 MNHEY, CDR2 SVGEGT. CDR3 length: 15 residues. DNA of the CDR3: TGTGCCAGCATTTCGGCCAAGAGGCGCAACACTGAAGCTTTCTTT. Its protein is CASISAKRRNTEAFF.

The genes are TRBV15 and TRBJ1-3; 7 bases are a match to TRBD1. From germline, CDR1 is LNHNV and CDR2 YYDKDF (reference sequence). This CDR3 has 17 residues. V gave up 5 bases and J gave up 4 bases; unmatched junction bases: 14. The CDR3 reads CATSPNLSTGPGNTIYF. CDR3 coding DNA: TGTGCCACCAGCCCTAACCTATCGACAGGGCCGGGAAACACCATATATTTT. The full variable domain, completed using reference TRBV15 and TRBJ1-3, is DAMVIQNPRYQVTQFGKPVTLSCSQTLNHNVMYWYQQKSSQAPKLLFHYYDKDFNNEADTPDNFQSRRPNTSFCFLDIRSPGLGDTAMYLCATSPNLSTGPGNTIYFGEGSWLTVV.

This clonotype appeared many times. The CDR3 protein is CASSFPGQGYEQYF. The CDR3 nucleotides read TGTGCCAGCAGCTTTCCGGGACAGGGTTACGAGCAGTACTTC. The chain has TRBV11-3 and TRBJ2-7; TRBD1 matches at 9 bases. The germline V gene has CDR1 SGHNT and CDR2 YENEEA. The CDR3 covers 14 residues. J was trimmed by 4 bases and V by 3 bases; bases with no gene match: 4.

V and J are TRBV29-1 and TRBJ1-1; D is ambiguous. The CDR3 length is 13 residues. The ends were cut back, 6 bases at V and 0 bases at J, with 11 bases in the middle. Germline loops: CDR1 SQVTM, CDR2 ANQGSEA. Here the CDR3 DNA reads TGCAGCGTCGAGGCCTCCATGAACACTGAAGCTTTCTTT. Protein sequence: CSVEASMNTEAFF.

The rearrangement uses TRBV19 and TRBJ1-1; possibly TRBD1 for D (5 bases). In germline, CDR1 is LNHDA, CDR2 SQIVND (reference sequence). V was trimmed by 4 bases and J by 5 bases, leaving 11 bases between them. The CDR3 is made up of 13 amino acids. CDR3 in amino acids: CASSTRARTEAFF. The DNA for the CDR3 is TGTGCCAGTAGTACCAGGGCGAGGACTGAAGCTTTCTTT.

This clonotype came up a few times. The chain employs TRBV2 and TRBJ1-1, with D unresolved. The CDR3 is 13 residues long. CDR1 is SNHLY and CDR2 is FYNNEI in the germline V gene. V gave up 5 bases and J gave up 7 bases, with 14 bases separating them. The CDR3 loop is CASSLVKGNEAFF. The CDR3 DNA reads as TGTGCCAGCAGTTTGGTCAAAGGGAATGAAGCTTTCTTT.

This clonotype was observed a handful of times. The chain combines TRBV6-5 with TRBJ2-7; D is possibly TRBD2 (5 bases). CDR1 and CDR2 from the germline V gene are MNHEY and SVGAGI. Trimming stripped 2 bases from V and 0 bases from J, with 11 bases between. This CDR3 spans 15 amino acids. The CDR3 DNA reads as TGTGCCAGCAGTTACGGCGGGTTGGGCTCCTACGAGCAGTACTTC. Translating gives CASSYGGLGSYEQYF.

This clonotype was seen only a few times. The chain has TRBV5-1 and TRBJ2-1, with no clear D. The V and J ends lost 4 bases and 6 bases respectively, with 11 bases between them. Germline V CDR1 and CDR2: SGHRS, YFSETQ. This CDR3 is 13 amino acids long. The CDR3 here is CASSDSRPNEQFF. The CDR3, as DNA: TGCGCCAGCAGCGACTCTAGGCCCAATGAGCAGTTCTTC.

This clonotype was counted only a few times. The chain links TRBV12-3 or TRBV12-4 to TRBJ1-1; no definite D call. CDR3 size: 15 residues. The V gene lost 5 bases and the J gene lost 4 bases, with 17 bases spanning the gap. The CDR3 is CASSPEGEVGTEAFF. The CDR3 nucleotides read TGTGCCAGCAGTCCCGAGGGAGAGGTTGGCACTGAAGCTTTCTTT.

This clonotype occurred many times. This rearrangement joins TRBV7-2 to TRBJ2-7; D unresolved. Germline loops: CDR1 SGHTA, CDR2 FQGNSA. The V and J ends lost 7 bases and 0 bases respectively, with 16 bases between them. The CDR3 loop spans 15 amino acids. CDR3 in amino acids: CASTPSAISSYEQYF. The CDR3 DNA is TGTGCCAGCACCCCTTCGGCCATTAGCTCCTACGAGCAGTACTTC.

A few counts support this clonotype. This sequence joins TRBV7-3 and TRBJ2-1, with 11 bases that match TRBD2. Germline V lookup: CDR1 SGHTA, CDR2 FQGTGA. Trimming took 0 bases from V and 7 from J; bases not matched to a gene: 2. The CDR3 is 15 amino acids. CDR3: CASSLTPSGGNEQFF. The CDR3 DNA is TGTGCCAGCAGCTTAACCCCTAGCGGGGGGAATGAGCAGTTCTTC.

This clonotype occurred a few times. CDR3 protein: CATSSSQGAGANVLTF. For the CDR3, the DNA is TGTGCCACCAGTTCCAGCCAGGGGGCCGGGGCCAACGTCCTGACTTTC. This chain links TRBV24-1 with TRBJ2-6, with 8 nucleotides matching TRBD1. Germline V gives CDR1 KGHDR, CDR2 SFDVKD. This CDR3 comprises 16 residues. V shed 6 bases, J shed 4 bases, and the junction held 7 bases outside the gene matches.

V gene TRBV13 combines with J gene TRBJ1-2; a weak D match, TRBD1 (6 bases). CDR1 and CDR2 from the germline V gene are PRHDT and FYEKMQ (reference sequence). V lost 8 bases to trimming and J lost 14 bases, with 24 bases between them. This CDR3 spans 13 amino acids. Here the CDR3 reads CASLYTGDTRQTF. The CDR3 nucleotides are TGTGCCAGCCTCTACACCGGGGACACCCGTCAAACCTTC.

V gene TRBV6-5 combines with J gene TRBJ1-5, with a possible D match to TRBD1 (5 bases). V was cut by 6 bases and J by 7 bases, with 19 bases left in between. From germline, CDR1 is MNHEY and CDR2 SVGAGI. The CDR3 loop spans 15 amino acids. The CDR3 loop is CASRRQIWSAQPQHF. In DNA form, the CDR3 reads TGTGCCAGCAGACGACAGATTTGGTCAGCACAGCCCCAGCATTTT.

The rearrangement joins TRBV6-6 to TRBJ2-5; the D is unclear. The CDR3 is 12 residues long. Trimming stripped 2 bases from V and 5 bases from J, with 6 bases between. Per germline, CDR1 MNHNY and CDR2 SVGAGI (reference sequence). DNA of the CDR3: TGTGCCAGCAGTTACCAGTATGAGACCCAGTACTTC. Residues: CASSYQYETQYF.

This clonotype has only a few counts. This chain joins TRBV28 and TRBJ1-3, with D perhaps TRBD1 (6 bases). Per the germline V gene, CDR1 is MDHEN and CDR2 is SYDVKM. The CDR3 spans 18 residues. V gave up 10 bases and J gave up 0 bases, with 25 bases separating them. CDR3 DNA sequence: TGTGCCACAAGTTCGCCAATCGGACAGCTTATCTCTGGAAACACCATATATTTT. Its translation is CATSSPIGQLISGNTIYF.

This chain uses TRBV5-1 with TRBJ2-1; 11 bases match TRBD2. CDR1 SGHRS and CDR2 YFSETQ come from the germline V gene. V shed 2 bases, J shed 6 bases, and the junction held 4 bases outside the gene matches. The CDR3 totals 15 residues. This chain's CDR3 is CASSFLGTSGNEQFF. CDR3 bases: TGCGCCAGCAGCTTCCTGGGGACTAGCGGCAATGAGCAGTTCTTC.

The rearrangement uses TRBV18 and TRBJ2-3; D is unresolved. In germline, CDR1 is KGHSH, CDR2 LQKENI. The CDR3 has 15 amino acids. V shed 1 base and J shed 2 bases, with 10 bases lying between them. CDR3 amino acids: CASSPRLANTDTQYF. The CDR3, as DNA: TGTGCCAGCTCACCACGGTTAGCCAACACAGATACGCAGTATTTT. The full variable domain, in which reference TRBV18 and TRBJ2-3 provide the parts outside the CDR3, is NAGVMQNPRHLVRRRGQEARLRCSPMKGHSHVYWYRQLPEEGLKFMVYLQKENIIDESGMPKERFSAEFPKEGPSILRIQQVVRGDSAAYFCASSPRLANTDTQYFGPGTRLTVL.

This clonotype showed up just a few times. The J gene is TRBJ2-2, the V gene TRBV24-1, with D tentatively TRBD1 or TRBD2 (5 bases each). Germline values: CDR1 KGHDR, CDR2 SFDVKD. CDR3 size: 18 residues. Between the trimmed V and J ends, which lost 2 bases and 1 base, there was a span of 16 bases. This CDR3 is CATSDSGTLMLNTGELFF. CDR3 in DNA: TGTGCCACCAGTGATTCCGGGACCCTCATGCTGAACACCGGGGAGCTGTTTTTT.

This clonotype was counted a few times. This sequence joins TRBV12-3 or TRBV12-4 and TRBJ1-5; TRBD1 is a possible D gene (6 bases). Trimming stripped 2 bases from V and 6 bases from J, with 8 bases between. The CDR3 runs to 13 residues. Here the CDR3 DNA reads TGTGCCAGCAGTTTAACAGGGCCTCAGCCCCAGCATTTT. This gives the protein CASSLTGPQPQHF.

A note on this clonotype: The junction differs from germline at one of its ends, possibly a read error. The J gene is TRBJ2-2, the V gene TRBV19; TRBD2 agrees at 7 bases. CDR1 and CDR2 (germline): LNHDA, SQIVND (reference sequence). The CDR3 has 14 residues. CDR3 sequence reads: CDSSPGLEPGELFF. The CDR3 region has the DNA TGTGACAGTAGTCCCGGACTAGAACCCGGGGAGCTGTTTTTT.

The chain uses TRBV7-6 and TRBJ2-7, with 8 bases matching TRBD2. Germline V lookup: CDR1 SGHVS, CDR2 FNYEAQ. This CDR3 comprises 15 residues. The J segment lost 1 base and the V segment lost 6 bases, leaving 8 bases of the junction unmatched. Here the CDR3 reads CASSPLAGASYEQYF. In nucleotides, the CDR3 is TGTGCCAGCAGTCCCCTAGCGGGTGCATCCTACGAGCAGTACTTC. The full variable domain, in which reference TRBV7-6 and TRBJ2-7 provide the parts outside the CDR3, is GAGVSQSPRYKVTKRGQDVALRCDPISGHVSLYWYRQALGQGPEFLTYFNYEAQQDKSGLPNDRFSAERPEGSISTLTIQRTEQRDSAMYRCASSPLAGASYEQYFGPGTRLTVT.

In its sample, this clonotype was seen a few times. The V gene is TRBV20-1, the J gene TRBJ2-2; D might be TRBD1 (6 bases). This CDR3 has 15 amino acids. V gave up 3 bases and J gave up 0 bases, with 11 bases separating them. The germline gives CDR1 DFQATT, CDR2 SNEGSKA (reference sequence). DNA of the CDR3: TGCAGTGCTAGCTCAGGGACAACGAACACCGGGGAGCTGTTTTTT. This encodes CSASSGTTNTGELFF.

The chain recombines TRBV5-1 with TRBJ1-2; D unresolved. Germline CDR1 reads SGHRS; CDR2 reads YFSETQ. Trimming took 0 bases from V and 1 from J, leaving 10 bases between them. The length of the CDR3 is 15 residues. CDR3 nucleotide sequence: TGCGCCAGCAGCTTGGAGGTGAACCTTAACTATGGCTACACCTTC. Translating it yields CASSLEVNLNYGYTF.

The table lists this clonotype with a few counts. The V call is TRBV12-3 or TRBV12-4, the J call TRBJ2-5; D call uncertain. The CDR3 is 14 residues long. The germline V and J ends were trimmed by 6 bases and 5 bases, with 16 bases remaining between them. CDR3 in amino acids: CASSPGSEPETQYF. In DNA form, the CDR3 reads TGTGCCAGCAGCCCTGGATCCGAGCCGGAGACCCAGTACTTC.

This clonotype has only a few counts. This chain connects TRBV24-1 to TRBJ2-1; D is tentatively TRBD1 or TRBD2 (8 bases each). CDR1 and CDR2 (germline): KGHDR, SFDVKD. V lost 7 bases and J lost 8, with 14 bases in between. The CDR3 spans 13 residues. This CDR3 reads CATRLADRDEQFF. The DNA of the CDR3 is TGTGCCACCAGACTAGCGGACAGGGATGAGCAGTTCTTC.